This TCR beta chain derives from a study of CD8 T cells in Susac syndrome. The germline CDR1 and CDR2 sequences are MDHEN and SYDVKM. The V and J ends lost 1 base and 3 bases, in that order; junction bases with no gene match: 3. The CDR3 extends over 14 amino acids. Reverse transcription of roughly 0.5 to 1 ug RNA was performed with random hexamers. Amplification of TCR beta CDR3 was carried out by immunoSEQ multiplex PCR, which covered 54 Vbeta and 13 Jbeta segments. TCRdb re-called the immunoSEQ multiplex PCR reads through MiXCR, storing one row per CDR3 protein. The sample lists about 76,000 distinct CDR3 sequences, over 75% occurring once.

The sample was CD8+ T cells from PBMCs. This chain uses TRBV28 with TRBJ2-7; 7 nucleotides agree with TRBD1. This clonotype was sampled from a human donor with multiple sclerosis. CDR3 nucleotides: TGTGCCAGCAGTTTATTTAGACAGGGCTACGAGCAGTACTTC. Protein: CASSLFRQGYEQYF.